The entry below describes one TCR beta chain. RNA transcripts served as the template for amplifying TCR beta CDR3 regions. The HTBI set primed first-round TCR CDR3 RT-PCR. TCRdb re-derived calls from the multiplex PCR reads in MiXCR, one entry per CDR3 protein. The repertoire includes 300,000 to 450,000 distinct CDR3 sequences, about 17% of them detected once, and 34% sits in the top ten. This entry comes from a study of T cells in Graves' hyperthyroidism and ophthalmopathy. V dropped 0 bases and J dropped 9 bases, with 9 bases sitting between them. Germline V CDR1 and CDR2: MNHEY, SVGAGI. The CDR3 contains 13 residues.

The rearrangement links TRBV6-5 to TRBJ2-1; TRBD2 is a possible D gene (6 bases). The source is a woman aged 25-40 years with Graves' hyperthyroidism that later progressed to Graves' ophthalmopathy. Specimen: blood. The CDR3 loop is CASSYSTGVEQFF. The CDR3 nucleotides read TGTGCCAGCAGTTACTCTACGGGAGTTGAGCAGTTCTTC.